This T cell receptor (beta chain) was found in a study of T-cell reconstitution after alpha-beta-depleted transplantation in children. Trimming left V 0 bases short and J 4 bases short, with 14 bases between. The germline V gene encodes CDR1 SGHRS and CDR2 YFSETQ. CDR3 size: 16 residues. Construction of the TCRbeta library involved unique molecular identifiers. TCRdb processed the PCR reads anew with MiXCR; each CDR3 protein has one entry. The sample lists fewer than 200,000 distinct CDR3 sequences; over 5.5% were seen once. The material sequenced was PBMCs from the stem cell graft donor, taken from the stem cell graft. The sequence came from a human donor who donated a stem cell graft to a child with Wiskott-Aldrich syndrome. The chain combines TRBV5-1 with TRBJ2-1; D is possibly TRBD2 (6 bases). The CDR3 loop is CASSLAPGSWYNEQFF. CDR3 sequence (DNA): TGCGCCAGCAGCTTGGCCCCCGGGAGTTGGTACAATGAGCAGTTCTTC.